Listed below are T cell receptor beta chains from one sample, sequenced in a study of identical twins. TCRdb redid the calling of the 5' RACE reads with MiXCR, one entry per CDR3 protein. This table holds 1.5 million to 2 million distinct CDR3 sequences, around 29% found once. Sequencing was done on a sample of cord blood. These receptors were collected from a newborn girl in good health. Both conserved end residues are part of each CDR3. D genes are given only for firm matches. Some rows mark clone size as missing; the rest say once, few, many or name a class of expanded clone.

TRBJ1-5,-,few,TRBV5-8,TGTGCCAGCAGCTTAGACCAGGACAACGTAAGGCCCCAGCATTTT,CASSLDQDNVRPQHF
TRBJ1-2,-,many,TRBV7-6,TGTGGGACTTCCGGCTCTGGCTACACCTTC,CGTSGSGYTF
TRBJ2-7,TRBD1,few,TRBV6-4,TGTGCCAGCAGTGACCGCGACAGGGGTAGTAATGAGCAGTACTTC,CASSDRDRGSNEQYF
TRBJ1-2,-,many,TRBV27,TGTGCCAGCAGTTCCCAGGGCGGCGGCTACACCTTC,CASSSQGGGYTF
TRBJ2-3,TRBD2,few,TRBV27,TGTGCCAGCAGTTTATCGGGACTAGCGGCAAACACAGATACGCAGTATTTT,CASSLSGLAANTDTQYF
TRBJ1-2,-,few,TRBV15,TGTGCCACCAGCAGAGTGCCGGGCAGCTCCTCCTATGGCTACACCTTC,CATSRVPGSSSYGYTF
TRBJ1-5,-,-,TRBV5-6,TGTCCCGAAGTTGTGGGCAATCAGCCCCAGCATTTT,CPEVVGNQPQHF
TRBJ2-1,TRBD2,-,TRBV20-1,TGCAGTGCCCTAATACTAGCGGGAAGGGGCTTTTTTTCCTACAATGAGCAGTTCTTC,CSALILAGRGFFSYNEQFF
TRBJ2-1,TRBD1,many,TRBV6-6,TGTGCCAGCAGCAAGGACAGGGTCCTTGAGCAGTTCTTC,CASSKDRVLEQFF
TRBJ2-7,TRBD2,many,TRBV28,TGTGCCAGCAGCCCCGGACTAGCGGGAGGCTACGAGCAGTACTTC,CASSPGLAGGYEQYF
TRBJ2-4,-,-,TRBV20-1,TGCAGTGTTCTCAGTCTAGCCAAAAACATTCAGTACTTC,CSVLSLAKNIQYF
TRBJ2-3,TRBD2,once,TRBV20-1,TGCAGTGCTAGAGAAGGGACTAGCGGGAGGGCGGGAGATACGCAGTATTTT,CSAREGTSGRAGDTQYF
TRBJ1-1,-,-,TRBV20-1,TGCAGTGCTAGGGGTTTCGGGGAGATGAACACTGAAGCTTTCTTT,CSARGFGEMNTEAFF
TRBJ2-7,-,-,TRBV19,TGTGCCAGTAGTATCTGGACAAGCTCCTACGAGCAGTACTTC,CASSIWTSSYEQYF
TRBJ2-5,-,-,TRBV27,TGTGCCAGCAGCCCTCTTTTGGGTGAAGAGCAGTACTTC,CASSPLLGEEQYF
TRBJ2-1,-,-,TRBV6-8,TGTGCCAGCAGTTACAGGGGATTATACAATGAGCAGTTCTTC,CASSYRGLYNEQFF
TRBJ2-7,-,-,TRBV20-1,TGCAGTGCCCTACCAGGGTCCTACGAGCAGTACTTC,CSALPGSYEQYF
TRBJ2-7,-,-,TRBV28,TGTGCCAGCTTCGGACAGACCTACGAGCAGTACTTC,CASFGQTYEQYF
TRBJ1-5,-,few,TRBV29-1,TGCAGCGTTGGGGGGCCAGGTCTCAATCAGCCCCAGCATTTT,CSVGGPGLNQPQHF
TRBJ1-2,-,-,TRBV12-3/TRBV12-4,TGTGCCAGCAGTTTCCGGACAGTACACTATGGCTACACCTTC,CASSFRTVHYGYTF
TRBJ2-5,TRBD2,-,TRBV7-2,TGTGCCAGCAGCTTAAGAACCGGACTAGCGGCCAATGAGCAGTACTTC,CASSLRTGLAANEQYF
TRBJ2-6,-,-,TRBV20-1,TGCAGTGCTAGTTCCGGGACGGGTGGGGCCAACGTCCTGACTTTC,CSASSGTGGANVLTF
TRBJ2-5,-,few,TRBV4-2,TGTGCCAGCAGCCAAGAATTGCTCTTACGGGGGGAGACCCAGTACTTC,CASSQELLLRGETQYF
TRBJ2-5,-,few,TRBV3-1,TGTGCCAGCAGCCAAAAGGGTCAGGGAAGAGGAGAGACCCAGTACTTC,CASSQKGQGRGETQYF
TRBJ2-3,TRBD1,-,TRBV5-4,TGTGCCAGCAGCTTGTGGACAGGAACGCAGTATTTT,CASSLWTGTQYF
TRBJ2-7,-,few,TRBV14,TGTGCCAGCAGCCAAGTAATTGCGATGAACGAGCAGTACTTC,CASSQVIAMNEQYF
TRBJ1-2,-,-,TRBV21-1,TGTGCCAGCAGTACGACAGATACTATCTATGGCCACACCTTC,CASSTTDTIYGHTF
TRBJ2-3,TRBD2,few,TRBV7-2,TGTGCCAGCAGCTTAGTCGGGACTAGCGGGAGGCGGAGAGATACGCAGTATTTT,CASSLVGTSGRRRDTQYF
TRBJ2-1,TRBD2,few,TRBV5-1,TGCGCCAGCAGCTCCTTAGCGGGAGAGAGAGAGCAGTTCTTC,CASSSLAGEREQFF
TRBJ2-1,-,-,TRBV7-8,TGTGCCAGCAGCTACGGACAGGACTACGAGCAGTTCTTC,CASSYGQDYEQFF
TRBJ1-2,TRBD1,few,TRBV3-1,TGTGCCAGCAGCCCGATCCGGACAGGCTATGGCTACACCTTC,CASSPIRTGYGYTF
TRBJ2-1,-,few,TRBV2,TGTGCCAGCAGTGAGGTACAGTTCTTC,CASSEVQFF
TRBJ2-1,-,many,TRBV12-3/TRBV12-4,TGTGCCAGCAGTCCGGGCCGGGAGCAGTTCTTC,CASSPGREQFF
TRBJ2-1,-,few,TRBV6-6,TGTGCCAGCAGTGCTGGACTTCCCCGGGATTACAATGAGCAGTTCTTC,CASSAGLPRDYNEQFF
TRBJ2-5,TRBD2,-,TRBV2,TGTGCCAGCCCTGGACTAGCGGGAGATAATGAGCAGTACTTC,CASPGLAGDNEQYF
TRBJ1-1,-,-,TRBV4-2,TGTGCCAGCAGCCAGAACTCCGGGGGGCTGAACACTGAAGCTTTCTTT,CASSQNSGGLNTEAFF
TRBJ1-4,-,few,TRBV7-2,TGTGCCAGCAGCTTCTATCCAGGGAAATGGGCTGAAAAACTGTTTTTT,CASSFYPGKWAEKLFF
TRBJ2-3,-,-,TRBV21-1,TGTGCCAGCAGAACAACGGTTTCTAGCGGGACTCCCACAGATACGCAGTATTTT,CASRTTVSSGTPTDTQYF
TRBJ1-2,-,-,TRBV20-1,TGCAGTGCTATTGACAGCCTCTCTCCCTATGGCTGCACCTTC,CSAIDSLSPYGCTF
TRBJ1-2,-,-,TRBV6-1,TGTGCCGGCAGTGAGAACTCGCCGGGGGGCTACACCTTC,CAGSENSPGGYTF
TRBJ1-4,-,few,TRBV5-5,TGTGCCAGCAGCGATCACCCAGGACCAACTAATGAAAAACTGTTTTTT,CASSDHPGPTNEKLFF
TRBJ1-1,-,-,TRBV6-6,TGTGCTTCCCAGAACGGGATGAACACTGAAGCTTTCTTT,CASQNGMNTEAFF
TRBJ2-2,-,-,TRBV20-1,TGCAGTGCTAGAGCAGGGCCCGGGGGGCTGTTTTTT,CSARAGPGGLFF
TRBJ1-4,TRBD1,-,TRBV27,TGTGCCAACAGTCTCAGGGGGCGGTTCGGTGAAAAACTGTTTTTT,CANSLRGRFGEKLFF
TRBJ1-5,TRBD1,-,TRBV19,TGTGCCAGCCGATTCCGGGACAGAACCCAGCATTTT,CASRFRDRTQHF
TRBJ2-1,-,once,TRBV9,TGTGCCAGCAGCGTAGATCCCGTTGGCTGGAAGTACAATGAGCAGTTCTTC,CASSVDPVGWKYNEQFF
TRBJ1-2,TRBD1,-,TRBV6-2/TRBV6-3,TGTGCCAGTCGTACCCAGGGACAGGGACCCTCACCTAACTATGGCTACACCTTC,CASRTQGQGPSPNYGYTF
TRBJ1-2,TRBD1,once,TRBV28,TGTGCCAGCCTACCGGGACAGGGGGTGGATGGCTACACCTTC,CASLPGQGVDGYTF
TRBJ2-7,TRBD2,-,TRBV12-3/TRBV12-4,TGTGCCAGCAGTTTAGATTTTAGCGGGACCTACGAGCAGTACTTC,CASSLDFSGTYEQYF
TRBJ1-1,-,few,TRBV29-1,TGCAGCGTTGGTTATTCGGGGAGGAAGACTGAAGCTTTCTTT,CSVGYSGRKTEAFF
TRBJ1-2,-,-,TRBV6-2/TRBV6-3,TGTGCCAGCAGTTTCGGGTCAGGCGATCGGTATGGCTACACCTTC,CASSFGSGDRYGYTF
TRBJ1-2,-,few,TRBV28,TGTGCCAGCAGTTTCAGGGGACGTTCTAACTATGGCTACACCTTC,CASSFRGRSNYGYTF
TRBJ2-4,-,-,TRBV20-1,TGCAGTGCTAGGGGGGTCGGCAAAAACATTCAGTACTTC,CSARGVGKNIQYF
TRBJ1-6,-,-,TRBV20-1,TGCAGTGCTAGAGTCGCCCTGCGAACAGGGCCCCAAACACCCCTCCACTTT,CSARVALRTGPQTPLHF
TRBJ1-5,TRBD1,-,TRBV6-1,TGTGCCAGCAGTGACGGCCCTTGGACAGGCGGGCAGCCCCAGCATTTT,CASSDGPWTGGQPQHF
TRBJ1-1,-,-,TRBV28,TGTGCCAGCAGTTCCAGGACAGCTTGGACCTATGAAGCTTTCTTT,CASSSRTAWTYEAFF